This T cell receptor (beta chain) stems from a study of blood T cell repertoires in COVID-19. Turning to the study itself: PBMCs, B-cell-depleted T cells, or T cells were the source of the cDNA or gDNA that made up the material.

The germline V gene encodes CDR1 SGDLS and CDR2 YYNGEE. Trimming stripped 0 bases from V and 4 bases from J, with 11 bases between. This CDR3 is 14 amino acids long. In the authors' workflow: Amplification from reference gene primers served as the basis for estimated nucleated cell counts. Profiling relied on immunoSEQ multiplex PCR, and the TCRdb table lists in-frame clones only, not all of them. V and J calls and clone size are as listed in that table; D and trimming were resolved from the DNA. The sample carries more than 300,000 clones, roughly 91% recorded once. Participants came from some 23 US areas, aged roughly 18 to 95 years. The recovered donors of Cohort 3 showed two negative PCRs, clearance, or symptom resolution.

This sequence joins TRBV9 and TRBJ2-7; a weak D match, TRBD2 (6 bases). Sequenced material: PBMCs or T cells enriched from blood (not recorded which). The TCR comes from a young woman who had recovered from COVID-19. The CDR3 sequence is CASSVAAGTYEQYF. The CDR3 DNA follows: TGTGCCAGCAGCGTAGCGGCAGGGACTTACGAGCAGTACTTC.